This is a list of T cell receptor beta chains from one sample in a study of blood T cell repertoires in COVID-19. The method was immunoSEQ multiplex PCR; TCRdb's version includes in-frame clones alone and lacks a portion of them. This table holds about 73,000 clones, approximately 80% found once. Input material: peripheral blood. These receptors originate from a man of 80 years or more with active or convalescent COVID-19. CDR3s include the opening cysteine and the closing phenylalanine or tryptophan. The D gene is left open where the match is weak. Size values are once, few and many counts, or a class for expanded clones, and some rows have none.

TRBJ1-4	TRBV6-2/TRBV6-3	NA	NA	CASSWAPWGEKLFF	TGTGCCAGCAGTTGGGCTCCTTGGGGCGAAAAACTGTTTTTT
TRBJ2-7	TRBV2	TRBD2	NA	CASSDKRGGYEQYF	TGTGCCAGCAGTGACAAGCGGGGGGGCTACGAGCAGTACTTC
TRBJ1-2	TRBV12-3/TRBV12-4	TRBD1	NA	CASSLTGGDGYTF	TGTGCCAGCAGTCTCACAGGGGGCGATGGCTACACCTTC
TRBJ1-1	TRBV7-2	TRBD1	NA	CASSLAGTGTEAFF	TGTGCCAGCAGCTTGGCCGGGACAGGCACTGAAGCTTTCTTT
TRBJ1-5	TRBV6-1	NA	once	CASSENRPRDQPQHF	TGTGCCAGCAGTGAAAACAGGCCTCGGGATCAGCCCCAGCATTTT
TRBJ2-7	TRBV7-6	TRBD2	NA	CASSLAGGNPSYEQYF	TGTGCCAGCAGCTTAGCGGGGGGGAATCCGTCCTACGAGCAGTACTTC
TRBJ1-3	TRBV2	NA	NA	CASSEFRISGNTIYF	TGTGCCAGCAGTGAATTCAGGATCTCTGGAAACACCATATATTTT
TRBJ1-1	TRBV12-3/TRBV12-4	NA	NA	CASSPGARTEAFF	TGTGCCAGCAGTCCAGGGGCAAGGACTGAAGCTTTCTTT
TRBJ1-2	TRBV30	TRBD1	few	CAWSDRGFYGYTF	TGTGCCTGGAGTGACAGGGGTTTTTATGGCTACACCTTC
TRBJ2-3	TRBV5-1	TRBD2	NA	CASSLVPAGRTDTQYF	TGCGCCAGCAGCTTGGTACCAGCGGGGCGCACAGATACGCAGTATTTT
TRBJ1-1	TRBV5-6	TRBD1	NA	CASSLTGAGEAFF	TGTGCCAGCAGCTTGACAGGGGCGGGTGAAGCTTTCTTT
TRBJ2-7	TRBV15	NA	NA	CATSRDYQDYEQYF	TGTGCCACCAGCAGAGATTATCAGGACTACGAGCAGTACTTC
TRBJ2-5	TRBV30	NA	NA	CAGTLGQETQYF	TGTGCCGGAACACTCGGGCAAGAGACCCAGTACTTC
TRBJ1-3	TRBV9	NA	few	CASSGSPAGNTIYF	TGTGCCAGCAGCGGTAGTCCTGCGGGAAACACCATATATTTT
TRBJ1-4	TRBV30	TRBD1	NA	CAWARDRFEKLFF	TGTGCCTGGGCCCGGGACAGGTTCGAAAAACTGTTTTTT
TRBJ1-4	TRBV5-5	NA	few	CASRSQGGGYEKLFF	TGTGCCAGCAGATCACAGGGCGGAGGTTACGAAAAACTGTTTTTT
TRBJ2-1	TRBV7-9	TRBD1	medium-sized	CASSFGQGEGNEQFF	TGTGCCAGCAGCTTTGGACAGGGGGAGGGCAATGAGCAGTTCTTC
TRBJ1-5	TRBV19	NA	NA	CASSIPRMGNQPQHF	TGTGCCAGTAGTATACCGAGGATGGGCAATCAGCCCCAGCATTTT
TRBJ1-1	TRBV19	TRBD1	NA	CASRQGAEAFF	TGTGCCAGCAGACAGGGGGCTGAAGCTTTCTTT
TRBJ2-6	TRBV11-2	TRBD1	NA	CASSLRQGTSSGANVLTF	TGTGCCAGCAGCCTTCGACAGGGGACTTCCTCTGGGGCCAACGTCCTGACTTTC
TRBJ1-5	TRBV5-5	NA	NA	CASSLSGMDNQPQHF	TGTGCCAGCAGCTTGTCGGGAATGGACAATCAGCCCCAGCATTTT
TRBJ1-2	TRBV6-5	TRBD1	few	CASFSWTGYYGYTF	TGTGCCAGCTTTTCCTGGACAGGGTACTATGGCTACACCTTC
TRBJ2-1	TRBV2	NA	NA	CASRDIYNEQFF	TGTGCCAGCAGGGACATCTACAATGAGCAGTTCTTC
TRBJ2-1	TRBV28	NA	NA	CASSFRSGGAGNEQFF	TGTGCCAGCAGTTTTCGTTCCGGCGGGGCCGGGAATGAGCAGTTCTTC
TRBJ2-1	TRBV5-4	TRBD2	NA	CASSGPSGGLGEQFF	TGTGCCAGCAGCGGACCTAGCGGGGGGCTCGGAGAGCAGTTCTTC
TRBJ2-2	TRBV2	TRBD1	NA	CASSKVPQGAGGELFF	TGTGCCAGCAGTAAAGTGCCCCAGGGGGCGGGCGGGGAGCTGTTTTTT
TRBJ2-1	TRBV3-1/TRBV3-2	TRBD2	NA	CASSQLARTSGTERYNEQFF	TGTGCCAGCAGCCAATTGGCCCGGACTAGCGGGACCGAGAGGTACAATGAGCAGTTCTTC
TRBJ2-2	TRBV18	NA	NA	CASSSDRVVGELFF	TGTGCCAGCTCATCGGACAGAGTCGTCGGGGAGCTGTTTTTT
TRBJ2-5	TRBV11-1	NA	NA	CASSRGTSKRETQYF	TGTGCCAGCAGCCGCGGGACGTCAAAACGGGAGACCCAGTACTTC
TRBJ2-7	TRBV28	TRBD1	NA	CASSSSGTGAHEQYF	TGTGCCAGCAGTTCCTCCGGGACAGGGGCCCACGAGCAGTACTTC